The present T cell receptor beta chain was sequenced within a study of technical replicates of blood from a few donors. The CDR3 has 14 amino acids. Germline V lookup: CDR1 SGHRS, CDR2 YFSETQ. Trimming took 4 bases from V and 7 from J, leaving 14 bases between them. Sequencing was performed with immunoSEQ multiplex PCR; in TCRdb, only in-frame clones are kept and a portion is missing. The sample consists of around 63,000 clones, 92% of them appearing once. This sequence originates from a human donor in good health. Some clones in this sample may be carry-over from other donors' samples. V gene TRBV5-1 combines with J gene TRBJ2-2; no reliable D call. The specimen sequenced was PBMCs. The CDR3 loop is CASSRDGSGGELFF. The CDR3 DNA follows: TGCGCCAGCAGCCGCGACGGGTCGGGCGGGGAGCTGTTTTTT.